The source of this T cell receptor (beta chain) is a study of CD8 T cells in ankylosing spondylitis. The CDR3 contains 15 residues. The J segment lost 4 bases and the V segment lost 3 bases, leaving 5 bases of the junction unmatched. TCRdb processed the 5' RACE reads anew with MiXCR; each CDR3 protein has one entry. The data hold some 350,000 distinct CDR3 sequences, with over 12% observed a single time. This chain links TRBV12-3 or TRBV12-4 with TRBJ1-5, with 8 bases fitting TRBD1. Sequenced sample: blood, either unsorted or a sorted T cell fraction (not recorded which). This sequence originates from a male donor with ankylosing spondylitis or in good health (not recorded which). CDR3 loop: CASSFQGAPNQPQHF. CDR3 bases: TGTGCCAGCAGTTTCCAGGGGGCTCCTAATCAGCCCCAGCATTTT.